The rows below give T cell receptor beta chains drawn from one sample of a study of beta chain features in type 1 diabetes. Produced via immunoSEQ multiplex PCR; TCRdb's table is partial and in-frame only. The data contain 600,000 to 650,000 clones, around a sixth of them singletons. The sequenced material came from naive CD4+ T cells from blood. The receptors shown here come from a man aged 18 to 30 in good health. CDR3s include the opening cysteine and the closing phenylalanine or tryptophan. D genes are given only for firm matches. Some rows have no size entry. The others give once, few or many, or a class for an expanded clone.

clone size | D gene | J gene | V gene | CDR3 DNA | CDR3 protein
. | TRBD1 | TRBJ2-3 | TRBV13 | TGTGCCAGCAGCTTAGGTGACAGGGGGGGACATAAGGTTTCGGATACGCAGTATTTT | CASSLGDRGGHKVSDTQYF
. | . | TRBJ1-2 | TRBV12-2 | TGTGCAAGTCGCTTTTCGGGACCGCACTATGGCTACACCTTC | CASRFSGPHYGYTF
few | TRBD1 | TRBJ1-2 | TRBV27 | TGTGCCAGCAGTCTCCTCGGGACAGGAAAATCCTATGGCTACACCTTC | CASSLLGTGKSYGYTF
few | TRBD2 | TRBJ2-2 | TRBV4-3 | TGCGCCAGCAGCCAAGCGATTTCGCGGGGGGGCTACACCGGGGAGCTGTTTTTT | CASSQAISRGGYTGELFF
. | . | TRBJ2-1 | TRBV6-1 | TGTGCCAGCAGTCCCCGGGACCGAACCTACAATGAGCAGTTCTTC | CASSPRDRTYNEQFF
few | TRBD1 | TRBJ1-5 | TRBV7-9 | TGTGCCAGCAGCTCACAGGGGGGCAATCAGCCCCAGCATTTT | CASSSQGGNQPQHF
few | . | TRBJ2-2 | TRBV10-3 | TGTGCCACCACAGGGACTCAAATCACCGGGGAGCTGTTTTTT | CATTGTQITGELFF
few | . | TRBJ2-7 | TRBV7-9 | TGTGCCAGCAGCTCCGGGACGACCTACGAGCAGTACTTC | CASSSGTTYEQYF
few | . | TRBJ2-7 | TRBV20-1 | TGCAGTGCAGCGACTAGTTTCGAGCAGTACTTC | CSAATSFEQYF
. | TRBD1 | TRBJ2-7 | TRBV27 | TGTGCCAGCAGTAACTACCGGGACAGGGCCTACGAGCAGTACTTC | CASSNYRDRAYEQYF
. | . | TRBJ1-1 | TRBV29-1 | TGCAGCGTTGATCATGGTCGTGAAGCTTTCTTT | CSVDHGREAFF
. | . | TRBJ1-5 | TRBV18 | TGTGCCAGCTCACCTTCTGCCCCGAGGGGCAATCAGCCCCAGCATTTT | CASSPSAPRGNQPQHF
few | . | TRBJ2-5 | TRBV5-1 | TGCGCCAGCAGCTGGGGGACACGGCGTCAAGAGACCCAGTACTTC | CASSWGTRRQETQYF
. | . | TRBJ2-1 | TRBV11-2 | TGTGCCAGCAGCTTATCGGCACTCAATGAGCAGTTCTTC | CASSLSALNEQFF
. | . | TRBJ2-2 | TRBV25-1 | TGTGCCAGCAGTGACGTCCATAGGGGTAACACCGGGGAGCTGTTTTTT | CASSDVHRGNTGELFF
few | TRBD1 | TRBJ1-1 | TRBV4-3 | TGCGCCAGCAGCCTCGTGGGACAGGGGAACACTGAAGCTTTCTTT | CASSLVGQGNTEAFF
few | TRBD1 | TRBJ1-1 | TRBV7-8 | TGTGCCAGCAGCATAAGGACAGGGTGGTTTTCTTTCTTT | CASSIRTGWFSFF
few | . | TRBJ2-7 | TRBV4-3 | TGCGCCAGCAGCCAAGACCCCAGGGCTACCTACGAGCAGTACTTC | CASSQDPRATYEQYF
few | . | TRBJ2-3 | TRBV7-9 | TGTGCCAGCCCCCTCTTCGACTGGCAACTCACAGATACGCAGTATTTT | CASPLFDWQLTDTQYF
. | TRBD1 | TRBJ2-5 | TRBV28 | TGTGCCAGCAGTTCTACTGGGACAGGGAGGGAGACCCAGTACTTC | CASSSTGTGRETQYF
. | . | TRBJ1-2 | TRBV4-2 | TGTGCCAGCAGCCAAGACACAGGAGTTAGCTATGGCTACACCTTC | CASSQDTGVSYGYTF
. | TRBD2 | TRBJ2-2 | TRBV4-1 | TGCGCCAGCAGCCAAGCTAAGGGACTAGCGGGGAGGGAGCTGTTTTTT | CASSQAKGLAGRELFF
. | TRBD1 | TRBJ1-6 | TRBV11-2 | TGTGCCAGCAGACAAGGGACAGGGAGGAGCCGTGAGGGTTCACCCCTCCACTTT | CASRQGTGRSREGSPLHF
few | . | TRBJ1-5 | TRBV18 | TGTGCCAGCTCACCAAAGGGCCCAAATCAGCCCCAGCATTTT | CASSPKGPNQPQHF
. | . | TRBJ1-1 | TRBV18 | TGTGCCAGCTCACCAATTAGTGAGACAACTGAAGCTTTCTTT | CASSPISETTEAFF
. | TRBD2 | TRBJ2-7 | TRBV28 | TGTGCCACCTTCGCGGGCGGGAGCTCCTACGAGCAGTACTTC | CATFAGGSSYEQYF
. | TRBD1 | TRBJ1-5 | TRBV2 | TGTGCCAGCAGCCGACAGGGTCCCAATCAGCCCCAGCATTTT | CASSRQGPNQPQHF
. | TRBD1 | TRBJ1-2 | TRBV28 | TGTGCCAGCAGTTTCGGGCAGGGGGTCACCTATGGCTACACCTTC | CASSFGQGVTYGYTF
few | . | TRBJ2-3 | TRBV13 | TGTGCCAGCAGCTTAGGAGGGGGGCGGAGTGATACGCAGTATTTT | CASSLGGGRSDTQYF
. | . | TRBJ1-2 | TRBV9 | TGTGCCAGCAGCAGCCGACAGCCACAACACTATGGCTACACCTTC | CASSSRQPQHYGYTF
. | . | TRBJ2-5 | TRBV12-5 | TGTGCTAGTGGTTGCTGGCAACTACAAGAGACCCAGTACTTC | CASGCWQLQETQYF
. | TRBD1 | TRBJ1-1 | TRBV7-2 | TGTGCCAGCAGTCTACAGGGGCAGCCCCTTGAAGCTTTCTTT | CASSLQGQPLEAFF
. | . | TRBJ2-7 | TRBV5-1 | TGCGCCAGCAGCTTGGGCCAGAGCTACGAGCAGTACTTC | CASSLGQSYEQYF
few | . | TRBJ1-1 | TRBV18 | TGTGCCAGCTCATCGATCGGAGTGAACACTGAAGCTTTCTTT | CASSSIGVNTEAFF
. | . | TRBJ1-2 | TRBV9 | TGTGCCAGCAGCGACAGGGTAAACTATGGCTACACCTTC | CASSDRVNYGYTF
. | . | TRBJ2-7 | TRBV6-1 | TGTGCCAGCAGTTGGGACTTCAGCTCCTACGAGCAGTACTTC | CASSWDFSSYEQYF
. | . | TRBJ1-5 | TRBV28 | TGTGCCAGCAGTTTAGGGCTAACCAATCAGCCCCAGCATTTT | CASSLGLTNQPQHF
. | . | TRBJ1-3 | TRBV9 | TGTGCCAGCAGCGTAACAAGCCGGACAGTCTCTGGAAACACCATATATTTT | CASSVTSRTVSGNTIYF
. | . | TRBJ2-5 | TRBV2 | TGTGCCAGCATGCCCAGGACAGAGGGGACCCAGTACTTC | CASMPRTEGTQYF